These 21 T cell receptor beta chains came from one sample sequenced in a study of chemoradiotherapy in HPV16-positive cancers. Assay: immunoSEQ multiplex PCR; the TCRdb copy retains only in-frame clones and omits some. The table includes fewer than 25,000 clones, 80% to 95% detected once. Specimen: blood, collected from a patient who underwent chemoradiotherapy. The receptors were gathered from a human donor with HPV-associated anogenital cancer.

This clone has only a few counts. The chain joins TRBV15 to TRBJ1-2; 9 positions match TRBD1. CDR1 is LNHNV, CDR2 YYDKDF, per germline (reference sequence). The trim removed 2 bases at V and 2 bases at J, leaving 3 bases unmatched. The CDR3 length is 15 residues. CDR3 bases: TGTGCCACCAGCAGACCTGGGACAGGGAACTATGGCTACACCTTC. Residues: CATSRPGTGNYGYTF.

The CDR3 nucleotides are TGTGCCAGCAGTTCTCCCCACTCTGGGGCCAACGTCCTGACTTTC. Amino acid sequence: CASSSPHSGANVLTF. This sequence joins TRBV28 and TRBJ2-6; D gene ambiguous. Trimming shortened V by 4 bases and J by 0 bases, and 7 bases separated the two germline ends. The CDR3 length is 15 residues. Germline V gene data show CDR1 as MDHEN and CDR2 as SYDVKM.

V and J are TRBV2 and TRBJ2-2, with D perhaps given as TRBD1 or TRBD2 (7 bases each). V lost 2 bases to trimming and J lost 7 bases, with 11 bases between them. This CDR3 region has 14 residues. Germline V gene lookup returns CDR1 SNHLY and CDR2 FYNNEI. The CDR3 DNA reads TGTGCCAGCAGTGAACAGGGGGGGCTCGGGGAGCTGTTTTTT. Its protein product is CASSEQGGLGELFF.

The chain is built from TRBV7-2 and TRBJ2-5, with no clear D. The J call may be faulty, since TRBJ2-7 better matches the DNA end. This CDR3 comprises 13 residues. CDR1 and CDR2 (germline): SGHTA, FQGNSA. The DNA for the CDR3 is TGTGCCAGCAGCTCGGACGGATACTACGAGCAGTACTTC. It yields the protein CASSSDGYYEQYF.

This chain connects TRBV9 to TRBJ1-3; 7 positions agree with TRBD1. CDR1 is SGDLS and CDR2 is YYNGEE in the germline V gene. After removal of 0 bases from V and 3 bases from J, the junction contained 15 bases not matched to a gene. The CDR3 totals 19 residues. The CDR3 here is CASSVATERQGSDGNTIYF. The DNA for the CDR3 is TGTGCCAGCAGCGTAGCCACCGAGCGACAGGGCTCCGATGGAAACACCATATATTTT. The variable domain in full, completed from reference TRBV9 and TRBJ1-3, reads DSGVTQTPKHLITATGQRVTLRCSPRSGDLSVYWYQQSLDQGLQFLIQYYNGEERAKGNILERFSAQQFPDLHSELNLSSLELGDSALYFCASSVATERQGSDGNTIYFGEGSWLTVV.

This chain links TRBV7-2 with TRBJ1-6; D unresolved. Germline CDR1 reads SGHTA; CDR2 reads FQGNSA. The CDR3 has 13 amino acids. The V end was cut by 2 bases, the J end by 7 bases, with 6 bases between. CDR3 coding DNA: TGTGCCAGCAGCTTAACGGGGAATTCACCCCTCCACTTT. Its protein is CASSLTGNSPLHF.

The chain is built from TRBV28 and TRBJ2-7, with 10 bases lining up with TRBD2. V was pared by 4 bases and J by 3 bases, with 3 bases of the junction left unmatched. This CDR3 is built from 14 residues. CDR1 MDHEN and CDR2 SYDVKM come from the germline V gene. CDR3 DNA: TGTGCCAGCAGTTCCCGGACTAGCGGCTACGAGCAGTACTTC. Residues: CASSSRTSGYEQYF.

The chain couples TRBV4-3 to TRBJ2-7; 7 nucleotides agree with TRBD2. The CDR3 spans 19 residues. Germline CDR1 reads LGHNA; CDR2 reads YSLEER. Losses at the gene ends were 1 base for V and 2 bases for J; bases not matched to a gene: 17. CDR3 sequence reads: CASSQALILGEGRTYEQYF. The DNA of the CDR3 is TGCGCCAGCAGCCAAGCATTAATCTTAGGGGAGGGTCGCACCTACGAGCAGTACTTC.

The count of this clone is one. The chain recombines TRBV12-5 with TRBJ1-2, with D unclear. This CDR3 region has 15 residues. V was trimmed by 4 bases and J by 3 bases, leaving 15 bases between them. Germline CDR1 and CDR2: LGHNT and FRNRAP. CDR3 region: CASGSWTDNYYGYTF. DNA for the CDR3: TGTGCTAGTGGTTCTTGGACCGATAACTACTATGGCTACACCTTC.

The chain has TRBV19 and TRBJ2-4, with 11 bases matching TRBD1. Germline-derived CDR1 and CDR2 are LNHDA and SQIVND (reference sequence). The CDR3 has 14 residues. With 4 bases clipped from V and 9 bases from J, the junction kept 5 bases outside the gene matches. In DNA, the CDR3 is TGTGCCAGTAGTACCCGGGACAGGGGGTCCATTCAGTACTTC. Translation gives CASSTRDRGSIQYF.

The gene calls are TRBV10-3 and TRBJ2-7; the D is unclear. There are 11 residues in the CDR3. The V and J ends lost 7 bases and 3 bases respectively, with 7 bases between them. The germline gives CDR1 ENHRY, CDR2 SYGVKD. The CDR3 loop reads CAIKDVYEQYF. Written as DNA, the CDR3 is TGTGCCATCAAGGACGTCTACGAGCAGTACTTC.

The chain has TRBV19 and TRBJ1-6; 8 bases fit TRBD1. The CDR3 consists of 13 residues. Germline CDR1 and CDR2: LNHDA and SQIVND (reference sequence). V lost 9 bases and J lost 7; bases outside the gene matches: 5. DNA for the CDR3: TGTGCCAGCGGACAGGGATGGAATTCACCCCTCCACTTT. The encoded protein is CASGQGWNSPLHF.

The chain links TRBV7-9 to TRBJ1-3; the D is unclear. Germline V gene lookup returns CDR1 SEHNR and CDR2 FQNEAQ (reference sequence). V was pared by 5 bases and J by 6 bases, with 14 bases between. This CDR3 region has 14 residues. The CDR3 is CASSPQSQENTIYF. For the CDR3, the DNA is TGTGCCAGCAGCCCTCAAAGTCAAGAAAACACCATATATTTT.

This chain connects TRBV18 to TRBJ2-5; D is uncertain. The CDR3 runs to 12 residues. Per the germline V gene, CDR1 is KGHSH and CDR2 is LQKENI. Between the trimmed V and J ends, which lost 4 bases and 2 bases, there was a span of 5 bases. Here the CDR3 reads CASSRIQETQYF. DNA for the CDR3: TGTGCCAGCTCACGAATACAAGAGACCCAGTACTTC.

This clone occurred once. The CDR3 DNA sequence: TGTGCCAGCAGTTCCGGACAGGGCAATCAGCCCCAGCATTTT. It yields the protein CASSSGQGNQPQHF. The rearrangement uses TRBV7-8 and TRBJ1-5; 7 nucleotides agree with TRBD1. The CDR3 is 14 residues long. After removal of 6 bases from V and 2 bases from J, the junction contained 4 bases not matched to a gene. Germline V gives CDR1 SGHVS, CDR2 FQNEAQ.

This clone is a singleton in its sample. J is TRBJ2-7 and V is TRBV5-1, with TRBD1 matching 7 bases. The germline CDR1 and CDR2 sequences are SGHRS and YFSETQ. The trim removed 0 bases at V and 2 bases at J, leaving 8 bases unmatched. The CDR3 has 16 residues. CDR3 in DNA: TGCGCCAGCAGCTTGGGACACCGGGACAGTACCTACGAGCAGTACTTC. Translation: CASSLGHRDSTYEQYF.

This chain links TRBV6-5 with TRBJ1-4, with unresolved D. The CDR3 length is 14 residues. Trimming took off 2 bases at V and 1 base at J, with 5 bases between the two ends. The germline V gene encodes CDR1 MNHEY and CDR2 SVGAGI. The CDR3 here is CASSYGRTNEKLFF. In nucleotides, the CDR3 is TGTGCCAGCAGTTACGGGAGAACTAATGAAAAACTGTTTTTT.

As DNA, the CDR3 is TGCGCCAGCAGCCAGCAATCGCAGGGGAGGTATTCACCCCTCCACTTT. This encodes CASSQQSQGRYSPLHF. This chain uses TRBV4-3 with TRBJ1-6; possible D gene TRBD1, 6 bases. Germline CDR1 reads LGHNA; CDR2 reads YSLEER. V was trimmed by 3 bases and J by 8 bases, leaving 17 bases between them. This CDR3 comprises 16 residues.

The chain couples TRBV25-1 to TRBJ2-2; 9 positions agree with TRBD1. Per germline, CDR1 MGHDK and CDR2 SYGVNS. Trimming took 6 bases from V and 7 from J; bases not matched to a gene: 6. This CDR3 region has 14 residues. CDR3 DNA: TGTGCCAGCAGCAGTACAGGGGGCAACGGGGAGCTGTTTTTT. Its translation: CASSSTGGNGELFF.

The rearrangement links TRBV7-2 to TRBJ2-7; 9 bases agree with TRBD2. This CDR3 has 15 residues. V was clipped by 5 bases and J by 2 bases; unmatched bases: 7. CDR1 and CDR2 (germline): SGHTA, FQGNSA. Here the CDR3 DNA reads TGTGCCAGCAGCCAACGGGCGGGAGGGCCCTACGAGCAGTACTTC. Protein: CASSQRAGGPYEQYF.

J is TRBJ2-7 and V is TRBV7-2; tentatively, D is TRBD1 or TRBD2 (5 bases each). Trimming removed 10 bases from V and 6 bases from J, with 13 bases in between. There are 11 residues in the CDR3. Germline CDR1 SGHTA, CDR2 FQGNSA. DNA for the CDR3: TGTGCCACTGGGCTGGGGGTCGAGCAGTACTTC. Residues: CATGLGVEQYF.